These 28 T cell receptor beta chains originate from one sample sequenced in a study of CD8 T cells in ankylosing spondylitis. TCRdb recomputed calls from the 5' RACE reads with MiXCR, one row per CDR3 protein. Of roughly 180,000 distinct CDR3 sequences in the sample, 9.8% were seen once. The sequenced sample consisted of blood, either unsorted or a sorted T cell fraction (not recorded which). The origin of the receptors is a female donor with ankylosing spondylitis or in good health (not recorded which).

This clonotype has only a few counts. The J gene is TRBJ2-3, the V gene TRBV30; D uncertain. The CDR3 has 16 residues. Germline assignment: CDR1 GTSNPN and CDR2 SVGIG (reference sequence). V lost 1 base and J 0 bases, leaving 14 bases between the germline ends. CDR3 sequence (DNA): TGTGCCTGGAGTGAATCGACCCACATTAGCACAGATACGCAGTATTTT. It codes for CAWSESTHISTDTQYF. Filled out from reference TRBV30 and TRBJ2-3, the complete variable domain reads SQTIHQWPATLVQPVGSPLSLECTVEGTSNPNLYWYRQAAGRGLQLLFYSVGIGQISSEVPQNLSASRPQDRQFILSSKKLLLSDSGFYLCAWSESTHISTDTQYFGPGTRLTVL.

In this sample, this clonotype turned up many times. This sequence joins TRBV29-1 and TRBJ2-1, with D tentatively TRBD2 (5 bases). The CDR3 runs to 16 residues. CDR1 and CDR2 (germline): SQVTM, ANQGSEA. The germline V and J ends were trimmed by 0 bases and 3 bases, with 15 bases remaining between them. The CDR3 DNA follows: TGCAGCGTTGAAGAGAGGGCCAGTCTGGGCTACAATGAGCAGTTCTTC. Amino acids: CSVEERASLGYNEQFF.

This clonotype has just a few counts. The chain carries TRBV4-2 and TRBJ2-5; 7 bases align to TRBD2. Germline V CDR1 and CDR2: LGHNA, YNFKEQ. V dropped 0 bases and J dropped 7; count of bases not matched to a gene: 5. The CDR3 has 14 amino acids. As DNA, the CDR3 is TGTGCCAGCAGCCAAGAGGGAGGGACGGGGACCCAGTACTTC. Its translation: CASSQEGGTGTQYF.

The chain is built from TRBV20-1 and TRBJ2-1; D gene uncertain. The CDR3 length is 13 residues. Per the germline V gene, CDR1 is DFQATT and CDR2 is SNEGSKA (reference sequence). V was pared by 6 bases and J by 9 bases, with 18 bases between. DNA for the CDR3: TGCAGTGCAATGGACCAGCAAGTGGGTGAGCAGTTCTTC. Protein sequence: CSAMDQQVGEQFF.

This rearrangement joins TRBV7-2 to TRBJ2-7; D not certain. Per germline, CDR1 SGHTA and CDR2 FQGNSA. V lost 1 base and J lost 2, with 6 bases in between. CDR3 length: 13 residues. CDR3 bases: TGTGCCAGCAGCTTAGACAATCCCTACGAGCAGTACTTC. Protein: CASSLDNPYEQYF.

In its sample, this clonotype was seen many times. This chain's CDR3 is CASSWTGGNGYTF. For the CDR3, the DNA is TGTGCCAGCAGCTGGACAGGGGGTAATGGCTACACCTTC. V and J are TRBV7-9 and TRBJ1-2, with TRBD1 matching over 10 bases. This CDR3 has 13 residues. Germline CDR1 is SEHNR and CDR2 is FQNEAQ (reference sequence). Trimming removed 4 bases from V and 6 bases from J; junction bases left unmatched: 2.

The sample holds many counts of this clonotype. This sequence joins TRBV7-9 and TRBJ2-3, with unresolved D. CDR1 and CDR2 (germline): SEHNR, FQNEAQ (reference sequence). The CDR3 covers 17 residues. The V end lost 3 bases, the J end lost 1 base, and 17 bases lay between the germline ends. The DNA for the CDR3 is TGTGCCAGCAGCTTTTTCCCTCCGTCCTGGGGCACAGATACGCAGTATTTT. It encodes CASSFFPPSWGTDTQYF.

The table lists this clonotype with a few counts. The chain recombines TRBV20-1 with TRBJ1-1; D unresolved. Trimming stripped 1 base from V and 7 bases from J, with 10 bases between. Germline CDR1 DFQATT, CDR2 SNEGSKA (reference sequence). This CDR3 contains 12 residues. The CDR3 loop reads CSARVRQLEAFF. As DNA, the CDR3 is TGCAGTGCTAGAGTAAGACAACTTGAAGCTTTCTTT.

The chain employs TRBV4-3 and TRBJ1-1, with D possibly being TRBD1 (5 bases). CDR3 length: 17 residues. Trimming took 2 bases from V and 3 from J, leaving 19 bases between them. Per germline, CDR1 LGHNA and CDR2 YSLEER. Here the CDR3 reads CASSQRGPGILDTEAFF. CDR3 DNA sequence: TGCGCCAGCAGCCAAAGAGGGCCAGGGATTCTAGACACTGAAGCTTTCTTT.

This clonotype occurred many times. The chain uses TRBV29-1 and TRBJ2-1, with 9 bases matching TRBD2. CDR3 size: 12 residues. Per the germline V gene, CDR1 is SQVTM and CDR2 is ANQGSEA. CDR3 coding DNA: TGCACCTTTCCCGCGGGAGGGGATGAGCAGTTCTTC. Protein: CTFPAGGDEQFF.

This clonotype came up a few times. The CDR3 sequence: CATSGGSNTEAFF. In DNA form, the CDR3 reads TGTGCCACCAGTGGGGGGAGTAACACTGAAGCTTTCTTT. The rearrangement uses TRBV24-1 and TRBJ1-1, with D possibly TRBD1 on 5 matching bases. CDR3 length equals 13 residues. Trimming pared 5 bases from V and 2 bases from J, leaving 8 bases between. Germline CDR1 and CDR2: KGHDR and SFDVKD.

This clonotype showed up many times. The chain uses TRBV27 and TRBJ2-1; D gene ambiguous. CDR1 MNHEY and CDR2 SMNVEV come from the germline V gene (reference sequence). Trimming left V 2 bases short and J 8 bases short, with 4 bases between. The CDR3 contains 11 residues. CDR3 residues: CASSLAYEQFF. Written as DNA, the CDR3 is TGTGCCAGCAGTTTAGCATATGAGCAGTTCTTC.

The V gene is TRBV5-6, the J gene TRBJ2-7; D perhaps matches TRBD2 (6 bases). The CDR3 covers 16 residues. Trimming left V 3 bases short and J 6 bases short, with 22 bases between. Germline V gene data show CDR1 as SGHDT and CDR2 as YYEEEE. The CDR3 spells CASSYSFGGKVSEQYF. CDR3 nucleotides: TGTGCCAGCAGCTACTCTTTTGGGGGGAAAGTCAGCGAGCAGTACTTC.

V usage is TRBV6-5 and J usage is TRBJ1-6; D possibly corresponds to TRBD1 (6 bases). CDR1 and CDR2 from the germline V gene are MNHEY and SVGAGI. This CDR3 contains 13 residues. V lost 0 bases to trimming and J lost 10 bases, with 7 bases between them. CDR3 DNA: TGTGCCAGCAGTTACTCGCAGGGGTCACCCCTCCACTTT. Amino acids: CASSYSQGSPLHF.

This clonotype was found many times. The chain carries TRBV4-3 and TRBJ2-1, with TRBD2 as a possible D gene (6 bases). Germline V lookup: CDR1 LGHNA, CDR2 YSLEER. Trimming took off 0 bases at V and 8 bases at J, with 20 bases between the two ends. This CDR3 region has 17 residues. CDR3 coding DNA: TGCGCCAGCAGCCAAGATAGGTCGGGAGTCGTAGGGCATGAGCAGTTCTTC. Translated: CASSQDRSGVVGHEQFF.

The rearrangement uses TRBV4-1 and TRBJ2-7, with TRBD1 matching 7 bases. V dropped 5 bases and J dropped 5; count of bases not matched to a gene: 6. Germline values: CDR1 MGHRA, CDR2 YSYEKL. The CDR3 is 13 residues long. DNA for the CDR3: TGCGCCAGCAGCAACAGGGGAGAAGACGAGCAGTACTTC. It specifies CASSNRGEDEQYF.

The rearrangement links TRBV7-2 to TRBJ1-3; D is ambiguous. Trimming took 5 bases from V and 0 from J, leaving 11 bases between them. Germline CDR1 reads SGHTA; CDR2 reads FQGNSA. This CDR3 region has 15 residues. The CDR3 coding sequence is TGTGCCAGCAGCGACGACATGAGCTCTGGAAACACCATATATTTT. Translated, it gives CASSDDMSSGNTIYF.

In this sample, this clonotype turned up a few times. V usage is TRBV20-1 and J usage is TRBJ2-3; TRBD2 matches at 10 bases. The germline gives CDR1 DFQATT, CDR2 SNEGSKA (reference sequence). CDR3 length: 15 amino acids. Germline trimming cut 6 bases from V and 4 bases from J; bases unmatched to any gene: 10. The CDR3 loop is CSATSGRANADTQYF. The CDR3 DNA sequence: TGCAGTGCCACAAGCGGGAGGGCCAACGCAGATACGCAGTATTTT.

This rearrangement joins TRBV7-9 to TRBJ2-7, with TRBD1 matching over 8 bases. The junction had 12 bases not matched to a gene; V was cut back by 5 bases and J by 6 bases. The CDR3 contains 15 residues. The germline CDR1 and CDR2 sequences are SEHNR and FQNEAQ (reference sequence). CDR3: CASSPPDRVEFEQYF. The CDR3 DNA is TGTGCCAGCAGCCCACCGGACAGGGTGGAGTTCGAGCAGTACTTC.

This clonotype was detected many times. The chain uses TRBV4-3 and TRBJ2-7, with 11 bases lining up with TRBD2. V shed 4 bases and J 4 bases; nucleotides not matched to a gene: 3. CDR3 length equals 14 residues. The germline gives CDR1 LGHNA, CDR2 YSLEER. CDR3: CASSPGLAGYEQYF. The DNA for the CDR3 is TGCGCCAGCAGCCCTGGACTAGCGGGTTACGAGCAGTACTTC.

In this sample, this clonotype turned up a few times. J is TRBJ2-7 and V is TRBV12-3 or TRBV12-4, with 7 bases fitting TRBD2. After removal of 2 bases from V and 0 bases from J, the junction contained 4 bases not matched to a gene. The CDR3 runs 15 residues. CDR3 sequence reads: CASSLRDYPSYEQYF. In DNA, the CDR3 is TGTGCCAGCAGTTTAAGGGACTACCCCTCCTACGAGCAGTACTTC.

This clonotype came up a few times. The CDR3 spells CASTSTGVAYNEQFF. CDR3 coding DNA: TGTGCCAGCACCTCGACAGGGGTAGCCTACAATGAGCAGTTCTTC. This chain connects TRBV12-3 or TRBV12-4 to TRBJ2-1; 8 bases line up with TRBD1. The length of the CDR3 is 15 residues. V gave up 7 bases and J gave up 2 bases; unmatched junction bases: 7.

This clonotype turned up a few times. The chain joins TRBV6-2 or TRBV6-3 to TRBJ2-7; D ambiguous. Trimming stripped 4 bases from V and 2 bases from J, with 12 bases between. Germline CDR1 is MNHEY and CDR2 is SVGEGT. This CDR3 is 14 amino acids long. Here the CDR3 reads CASSSLYTTYEQYF. The CDR3 DNA sequence: TGTGCCAGCAGTTCCCTCTATACAACCTACGAGCAGTACTTC.

This clonotype was picked up many times. V gene TRBV15 combines with J gene TRBJ1-5, with D perhaps TRBD1 (5 bases). CDR3 length: 15 residues. The germline V gene encodes CDR1 LNHNV and CDR2 YYDKDF (reference sequence). V dropped 3 bases and J dropped 1 base, with 10 bases sitting between them. The CDR3 nucleotides are TGTGCCACCAGCAGGGACCGGGGGAGCAATCAGCCCCAGCATTTT. Its translation: CATSRDRGSNQPQHF.

This clonotype occurred many times. The gene calls are TRBV7-9 and TRBJ2-7; D is unclear. With 3 bases removed from V and 3 bases from J, the gap between germline ends came to 9 bases. The CDR3 contains 13 residues. Germline CDR1 SEHNR, CDR2 FQNEAQ (reference sequence). CDR3 region: CASSLAEDYEQYF. DNA for the CDR3: TGTGCCAGCAGCTTGGCCGAGGACTACGAGCAGTACTTC.

The rearrangement links TRBV3-1 to TRBJ1-1; TRBD1 matches 8 bases. V trimming: 5 bases; J trimming: 1 base; junction bases outside the gene matches: 15. The CDR3 contains 18 residues. The germline gives CDR1 LGHDT, CDR2 YNNKEL (reference sequence). Here the CDR3 reads CASSNLLRAGQENTEAFF. CDR3 DNA: TGTGCCAGCAGCAACTTATTGAGGGCGGGACAGGAGAACACTGAAGCTTTCTTT.

This clonotype has a count of ten or more. Written as DNA, the CDR3 is TGTGCCAGCAGCCGGGACTACACCTACGAGCAGTACTTC. As protein: CASSRDYTYEQYF. The rearrangement uses TRBV5-6 and TRBJ2-7, with 7 nucleotides matching TRBD2. V shed 4 bases, J shed 2 bases, and the junction held 3 bases outside the gene matches. The CDR3 runs to 13 residues. Germline assignment: CDR1 SGHDT and CDR2 YYEEEE.

The CDR3 DNA follows: TGTGCCAGCAGTGTCGGGACTCGGGAGCAGTTCTTC. Residues: CASSVGTREQFF. The rearrangement uses TRBV27 and TRBJ2-1; maybe TRBD2 (6 bases). The CDR3 is 12 residues long. Germline V gene sequence: CDR1 MNHEY, CDR2 SMNVEV (reference sequence). V dropped 5 bases and J dropped 10 bases, with 12 bases sitting between them.